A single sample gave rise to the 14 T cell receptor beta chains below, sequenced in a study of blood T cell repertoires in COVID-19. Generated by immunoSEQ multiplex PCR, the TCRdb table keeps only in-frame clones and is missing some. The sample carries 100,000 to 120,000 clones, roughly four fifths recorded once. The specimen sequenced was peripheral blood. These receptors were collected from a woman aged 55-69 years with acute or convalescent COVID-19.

The CDR3 region has the DNA TGTGCCAGCAGTTATGGTGGGGCAGGTCTTGGCTACACCTTC. The encoded protein is CASSYGGAGLGYTF. J is TRBJ1-2 and V is TRBV6-5, with a weak D call TRBD1 (5 bases). CDR3 size: 14 residues. Germline CDR1 and CDR2: MNHEY and SVGAGI. Trimming took off 3 bases at V and 7 bases at J, with 15 bases between the two ends.

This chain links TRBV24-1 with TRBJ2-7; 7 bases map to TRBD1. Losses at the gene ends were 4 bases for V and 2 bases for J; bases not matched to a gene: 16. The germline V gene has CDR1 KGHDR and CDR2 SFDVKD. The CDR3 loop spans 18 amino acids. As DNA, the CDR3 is TGTGCCACCAGTGACTCCGGGACAGACCTCTCAACGGCCTACGAGCAGTACTTC. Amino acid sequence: CATSDSGTDLSTAYEQYF.

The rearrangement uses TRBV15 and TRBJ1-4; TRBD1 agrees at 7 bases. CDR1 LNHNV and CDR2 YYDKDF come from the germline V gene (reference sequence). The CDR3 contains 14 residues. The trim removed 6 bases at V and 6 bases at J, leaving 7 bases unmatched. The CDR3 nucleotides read TGTGCCACCAGTGCGACAGGGAGTGATGAAAAACTGTTTTTT. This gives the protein CATSATGSDEKLFF.

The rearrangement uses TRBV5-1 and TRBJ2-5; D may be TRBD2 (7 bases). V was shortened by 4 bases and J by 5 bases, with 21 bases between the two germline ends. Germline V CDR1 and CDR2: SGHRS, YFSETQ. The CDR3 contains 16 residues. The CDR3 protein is CASSPGRGLGGETQYF. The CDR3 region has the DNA TGCGCCAGCAGCCCTGGGCGGGGGCTAGGGGGTGAGACCCAGTACTTC.

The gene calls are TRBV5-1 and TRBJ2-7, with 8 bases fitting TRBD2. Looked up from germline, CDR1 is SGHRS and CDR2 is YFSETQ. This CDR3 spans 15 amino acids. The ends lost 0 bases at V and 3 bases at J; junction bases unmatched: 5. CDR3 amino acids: CASSLVTAGDYEQYF. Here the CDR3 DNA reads TGCGCCAGCAGCTTGGTAACAGCGGGGGACTACGAGCAGTACTTC.

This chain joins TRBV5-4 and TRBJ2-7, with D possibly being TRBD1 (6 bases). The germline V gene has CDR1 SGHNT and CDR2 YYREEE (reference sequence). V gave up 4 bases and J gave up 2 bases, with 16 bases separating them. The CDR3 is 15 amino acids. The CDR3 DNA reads TGTGCCAGCAGCCCCCCTGGGGGCCAAACCTACGAGCAGTACTTC. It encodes CASSPPGGQTYEQYF.

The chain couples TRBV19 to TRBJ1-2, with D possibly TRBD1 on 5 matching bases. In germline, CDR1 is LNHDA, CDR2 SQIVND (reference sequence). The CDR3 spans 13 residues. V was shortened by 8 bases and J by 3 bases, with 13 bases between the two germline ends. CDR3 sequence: CASAQGTDYGYTF. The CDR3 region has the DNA TGTGCCAGTGCTCAAGGGACTGACTATGGCTACACCTTC.

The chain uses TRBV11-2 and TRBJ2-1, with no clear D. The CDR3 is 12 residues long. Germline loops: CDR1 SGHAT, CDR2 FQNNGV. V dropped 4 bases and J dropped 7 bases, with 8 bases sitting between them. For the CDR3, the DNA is TGTGCCAGCAGCTCCCTACGGAATGAGCAGTTCTTC. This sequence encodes CASSSLRNEQFF.

The CDR3 DNA sequence: TGTGCCAGCAGTTACAAGGGGGAATCCTATAATTCACCCCTCCACTTT. Amino acid sequence: CASSYKGESYNSPLHF. The V gene is TRBV6-5, the J gene TRBJ1-6; perhaps TRBD1 as D (6 bases). There are 16 residues in the CDR3. Trimming removed 2 bases from V and 1 base from J, with 9 bases in between. The V gene's germline CDR1 is MNHEY and CDR2 SVGAGI.

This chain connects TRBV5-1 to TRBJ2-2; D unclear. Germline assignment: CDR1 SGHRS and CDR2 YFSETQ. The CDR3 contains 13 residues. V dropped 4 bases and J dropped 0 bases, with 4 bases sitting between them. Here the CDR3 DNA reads TGCGCCAGCAGCCCTTCGAACACCGGGGAGCTGTTTTTT. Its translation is CASSPSNTGELFF.

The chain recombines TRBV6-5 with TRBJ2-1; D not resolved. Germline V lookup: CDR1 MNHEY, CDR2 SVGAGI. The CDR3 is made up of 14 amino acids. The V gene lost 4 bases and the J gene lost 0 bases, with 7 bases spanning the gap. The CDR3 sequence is CASSSHGSYNEQFF. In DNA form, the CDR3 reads TGTGCCAGCAGTTCGCACGGCTCCTACAATGAGCAGTTCTTC.

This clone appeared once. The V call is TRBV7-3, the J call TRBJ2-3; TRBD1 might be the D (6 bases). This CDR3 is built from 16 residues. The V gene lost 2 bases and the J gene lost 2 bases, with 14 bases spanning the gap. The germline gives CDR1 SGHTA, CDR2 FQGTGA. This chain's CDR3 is CASSLGAQGFTDTQYF. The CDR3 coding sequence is TGTGCCAGCAGCTTAGGGGCACAGGGATTCACAGATACGCAGTATTTT. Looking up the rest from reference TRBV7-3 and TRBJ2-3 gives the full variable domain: GAGVSQTPSNKVTEKGKYVELRCDPISGHTALYWYRQSLGQGPEFLIYFQGTGAADDSGLPNDRFFAVRPEGSVSTLKIQRTERGDSAVYLCASSLGAQGFTDTQYFGPGTRLTVL.

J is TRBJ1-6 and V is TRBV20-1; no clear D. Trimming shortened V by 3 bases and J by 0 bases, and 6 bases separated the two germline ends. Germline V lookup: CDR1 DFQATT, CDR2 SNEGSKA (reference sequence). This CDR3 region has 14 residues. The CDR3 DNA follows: TGCAGTGCTAGTGCGAGCTCCTATAATTCACCCCTCCACTTT. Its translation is CSASASSYNSPLHF.

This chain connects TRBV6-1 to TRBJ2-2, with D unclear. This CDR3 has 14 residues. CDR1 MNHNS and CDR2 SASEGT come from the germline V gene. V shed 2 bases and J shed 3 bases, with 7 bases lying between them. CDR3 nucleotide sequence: TGTGCCAGCAGTGAATATTCCGACACCGGGGAGCTGTTTTTT. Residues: CASSEYSDTGELFF.